Sequencing of this T cell receptor (beta chain) was carried out in a study of CXCR3-negative and CXCR3-positive naive CD8 T cells. The CDR3 consists of 14 residues. CDR1 is MDHEN and CDR2 is SYDVKM in the germline V gene. Carrying UMI labels, the TRB cDNA libraries were prepared through 5' RACE. With the 5' RACE reads reprocessed, TCRdb shows one record per CDR3 protein and no DNA. This repertoire comprises about 94,000 distinct CDR3 sequences; its ten largest clones make up approximately 0.53%. A CD45RO-CCR7+CD27+CD95- phenotype identified naive CD8+ T cells. About this clonotype: Its antigen is undetermined.

Study results and caveats: Hydrophobicity was higher for TRB CDR3s found in CXCR3-positive naive cells than in CXCR3-negative naive cells.

The sequence was obtained from a human donor in good health. Some clones in this sample may be carry-over from other donors' samples. The sequencing sample was made of naive CXCR3+ CD8+ T cells from blood. Subset denoted: CD45RO-CCR7+CD27+CD95- naive CD8+ T cells expressing CXCR3 (TNR3+). The V gene is TRBV28, the J gene TRBJ2-5; TCRdb's D call of TRBD1 is untestable without DNA. CDR3: CASTPPGDRETQYF.